The 22 T cell receptor beta chains listed next were all sequenced from one sample in a study of T cells after yellow fever vaccination. Each CDR3 protein gets one entry after TCRdb re-called the 5' RACE reads with MiXCR. The table includes 150,000 to 200,000 distinct CDR3 sequences, approximately 10% detected once. Sequences were derived from CD8+ T cells sorted from PBMCs, sampled 45 days after the yellow fever booster vaccination. These receptors were collected from a man younger than 35 who received the YFV17D yellow fever vaccine.

This clonotype turned up a few times. V is TRBV19 and J is TRBJ2-3; the match to TRBD2 covers 11 bases. Per germline, CDR1 LNHDA and CDR2 SQIVND (reference sequence). The junction had 10 bases not matched to a gene; V was cut back by 0 bases and J by 2 bases. The CDR3 runs to 19 residues. In DNA, the CDR3 is TGTGCCAGTAGTATAGACCCTTGGGGGACTAGCGGACTCACAGATACGCAGTATTTT. Translating it yields CASSIDPWGTSGLTDTQYF.

The chain joins TRBV4-1 to TRBJ2-1, with 9 bases aligning to TRBD1. V was pared by 1 base and J by 7 bases, with 14 bases of the junction left unmatched. This CDR3 has 18 amino acids. Germline CDR1 reads MGHRA; CDR2 reads YSYEKL. The CDR3: CASSQVGPLGTGPNEQFF. The CDR3 nucleotides are TGCGCCAGCAGCCAAGTGGGGCCCCTCGGGACAGGGCCGAATGAGCAGTTCTTC.

This clonotype was detected ten times or more. The rearrangement links TRBV7-6 to TRBJ2-5; D may correspond to TRBD1 or TRBD2 (6 bases each). Germline values: CDR1 SGHVS, CDR2 FNYEAQ. This CDR3 comprises 15 residues. V was clipped by 2 bases and J by 4 bases, with 14 bases between them. CDR3 coding DNA: TGTGCCAGCAGCTTATTGGGGGGCGGTCGAGAGACCCAGTACTTC. Translated, it gives CASSLLGGGRETQYF. The full variable domain, completed using reference TRBV7-6 and TRBJ2-5, is GAGVSQSPRYKVTKRGQDVALRCDPISGHVSLYWYRQALGQGPEFLTYFNYEAQQDKSGLPNDRFSAERPEGSISTLTIQRTEQRDSAMYRCASSLLGGGRETQYFGPGTRLLVL.

This clonotype was seen more than once but under ten times. The chain is built from TRBV5-5 and TRBJ2-5; TRBD2 agrees at 7 bases. This CDR3 is built from 15 residues. V dropped 1 base and J dropped 5; count of bases not matched to a gene: 8. CDR1 is SGHKS, CDR2 YYEKEE, per germline (reference sequence). CDR3 coding DNA: TGTGCCAGCAGCTTGCGTCCCGCGGGGGATGAGACCCAGTACTTC. This gives the protein CASSLRPAGDETQYF.

This clonotype was seen a few times. V gene TRBV5-6 combines with J gene TRBJ1-1, with D tentatively TRBD1 (5 bases). This CDR3 contains 16 residues. With 4 bases removed from V and 5 bases from J, the gap between germline ends came to 21 bases. Per germline, CDR1 SGHDT and CDR2 YYEEEE. The CDR3 is CASSPPAEGTGTEAFF. CDR3 in DNA: TGTGCCAGCAGCCCACCCGCCGAGGGGACGGGGACTGAAGCTTTCTTT.

This clonotype was counted between two and nine times. This chain uses TRBV15 with TRBJ1-5; 8 positions agree with TRBD1. The CDR3 covers 15 residues. V shed 6 bases, J shed 5 bases, and the junction held 9 bases outside the gene matches. From germline, CDR1 is LNHNV and CDR2 YYDKDF (reference sequence). The CDR3: CATSSSGGIYQPQHF. The CDR3, as DNA: TGTGCCACCAGTAGCTCAGGGGGCATTTATCAGCCCCAGCATTTT.

The table lists this clonotype with a few counts. The chain employs TRBV6-6 and TRBJ2-7, with D maybe TRBD2 (6 bases). CDR1 is MNHNY, CDR2 SVGAGI, per germline (reference sequence). The V gene lost 5 bases and the J gene lost 3 bases, with 17 bases spanning the gap. CDR3 length: 15 residues. CDR3 in amino acids: CASSGGTSPGYEQYV. CDR3 DNA sequence: TGTGCCAGCAGTGGGGGGACTTCACCAGGCTACGAGCAGTACGTC.

A few counts support this clonotype. The chain is built from TRBV12-3 or TRBV12-4 and TRBJ2-4; possibly TRBD1 for D (6 bases). The CDR3 is 14 amino acids. V was cut by 6 bases and J by 2 bases, with 11 bases left in between. CDR3 in DNA: TGTGCCAGCAGGCCCACAGGGTCCAAAAACATTCAGTACTTC. This translates into CASRPTGSKNIQYF.

This clonotype appeared a few times. This chain connects TRBV5-4 to TRBJ2-2, with no clear D. Trimming took off 2 bases at V and 6 bases at J, with 14 bases between the two ends. The V gene's germline CDR1 is SGHNT and CDR2 YYREEE (reference sequence). The length of the CDR3 is 15 residues. The CDR3 bases are TGTGCCAGCAGCTTCGGAATGTTCCTACCCGGGGAGCTGTTTTTT. Its protein product is CASSFGMFLPGELFF.

A few counts support this clonotype. This CDR3 reads CASSPGTDYGYTF. CDR3 sequence (DNA): TGTGCCAGTAGTCCCGGGACCGACTATGGCTACACCTTC. The V call is TRBV12-3 or TRBV12-4, the J call TRBJ1-2, with D possibly TRBD1 on 5 matching bases. V was clipped by 9 bases and J by 3 bases, with 14 bases between them. The CDR3 has 13 amino acids.

This clonotype occurred many times. The chain links TRBV14 to TRBJ2-2; TRBD2 is a possible D gene (5 bases). The CDR3 has 14 residues. Germline CDR1 is SGHDN and CDR2 is FVKESK. The V end was cut by 4 bases, the J end by 5 bases, with 11 bases between. CDR3 in DNA: TGTGCCAGCAGCCCGGACTGGGGAACCGGGGAGCTGTTTTTT. Translation gives CASSPDWGTGELFF.

In its sample, this clonotype was seen a few times. CDR3 bases: TGTGCCAGCAGTCTCCGAGCGCACCCTAGCTCTGGAAACACCATATATTTT. This codes for CASSLRAHPSSGNTIYF. This sequence joins TRBV6-6 and TRBJ1-3; D gene ambiguous. Germline lookup yields CDR1 MNHNY and CDR2 SVGAGI (reference sequence). V lost 5 bases and J 0 bases, leaving 17 bases between the germline ends. The CDR3 loop spans 17 amino acids.

The table lists this clonotype with many counts. The J gene is TRBJ2-7, the V gene TRBV5-1; perhaps TRBD1 as D (6 bases). The CDR3 consists of 16 residues. The germline V and J ends were trimmed by 2 bases and 2 bases, with 17 bases remaining between them. Germline-derived CDR1 and CDR2 are SGHRS and YFSETQ. The CDR3 spells CASSFLLETGPYEQYF. As DNA, the CDR3 is TGCGCCAGCAGCTTTCTCCTGGAGACAGGACCCTACGAGCAGTACTTC.

The CDR3 reads CASSPFGGVPGELFF. CDR3 nucleotide sequence: TGTGCCAGCAGTCCTTTCGGGGGGGTCCCCGGGGAGCTGTTTTTT. V usage is TRBV28 and J usage is TRBJ2-2, with TRBD2 matching over 8 bases. The germline V gene has CDR1 MDHEN and CDR2 SYDVKM. Losses at the gene ends were 5 bases for V and 6 bases for J; bases not matched to a gene: 8. The CDR3 extends over 15 amino acids.

There are many counts of this clonotype. The chain couples TRBV20-1 to TRBJ2-5; perhaps TRBD2 as D (6 bases). This CDR3 comprises 14 residues. Germline assignment: CDR1 DFQATT and CDR2 SNEGSKA (reference sequence). V lost 3 bases to trimming and J lost 2 bases, with 13 bases between them. Here the CDR3 reads CSARSGSPQETQYF. CDR3 in DNA: TGCAGTGCTAGGTCCGGGAGTCCACAAGAGACCCAGTACTTC.

Ten or more counts support this clonotype. The chain joins TRBV10-2 to TRBJ1-2; 7 nucleotides align to TRBD1. The V gene end was trimmed by 5 bases and the J gene end by 2 bases; junction bases not matched to a gene: 8. CDR1 and CDR2 (germline): WSHSY, SAAADI. The CDR3 is 15 residues long. In DNA, the CDR3 is TGCGCCAGCAGTAAGGACAGGCTGGCGAACTATGGCTACACCTTC. This codes for CASSKDRLANYGYTF.

In this sample, this clonotype turned up a few times. DNA of the CDR3: TGTGCCAGCAGTTACTCGAAATTTGCCACGACTGAAGCTTTCTTT. Amino acids: CASSYSKFATTEAFF. The chain carries TRBV6-2 or TRBV6-3 and TRBJ1-1; D call uncertain. The germline gives CDR1 MNHEY, CDR2 SVGEGT. There are 15 residues in the CDR3. V dropped 0 bases and J dropped 5 bases, with 13 bases sitting between them.

This chain links TRBV2 with TRBJ2-7; a possible D gene is TRBD1 (5 bases). V was clipped by 1 base and J by 3 bases, with 7 bases between them. The CDR3 sequence is 13 residues long. Per germline, CDR1 SNHLY and CDR2 FYNNEI. CDR3 in DNA: TGTGCCAGCAGTGAAGAGGGGATCTACGAGCAGTACGTC. Translating gives CASSEEGIYEQYV.

The chain recombines TRBV10-1 with TRBJ2-2; unclear D gene. V lost 5 bases to trimming and J lost 0 bases, with 7 bases between them. The CDR3 contains 14 residues. Germline lookup yields CDR1 WNHNN and CDR2 SYGVQD (reference sequence). CDR3 in amino acids: CASSFQPNTGELFF. The CDR3 coding sequence is TGCGCCAGCAGTTTTCAGCCGAACACCGGGGAGCTGTTTTTT.

The chain has TRBV6-5 and TRBJ2-1; D may correspond to TRBD1 or TRBD2 (6 bases each). Deletions cut 0 bases from V and 8 bases from J, with 8 bases between. Looked up from germline, CDR1 is MNHEY and CDR2 is SVGAGI. The CDR3 spans 13 residues. CDR3: CASSYSRGDEQFF. Here the CDR3 DNA reads TGTGCCAGCAGTTACTCGAGGGGGGATGAGCAGTTCTTC.

This clonotype came up a few times. J is TRBJ1-2 and V is TRBV9; D perhaps matches TRBD1 (5 bases). This CDR3 region has 14 residues. CDR1 and CDR2 (germline): SGDLS, YYNGEE. V lost 3 bases, J lost 1 base, and 10 bases lay in between. Written as DNA, the CDR3 is TGTGCCAGCAGCGGGGACGGAGTTAACTATGGCTACACCTTC. Translation gives CASSGDGVNYGYTF.

This clonotype showed up just a few times. CDR3 amino acids: CSATRTAFNQPQHF. As DNA, the CDR3 is TGCAGTGCTACCCGGACAGCCTTCAATCAGCCCCAGCATTTT. The chain employs TRBV20-1 and TRBJ1-5; possible D gene TRBD1, 6 bases. CDR3 length: 14 amino acids. Between the trimmed V and J ends, which lost 4 bases and 3 bases, there was a span of 13 bases. Per germline, CDR1 DFQATT and CDR2 SNEGSKA (reference sequence).